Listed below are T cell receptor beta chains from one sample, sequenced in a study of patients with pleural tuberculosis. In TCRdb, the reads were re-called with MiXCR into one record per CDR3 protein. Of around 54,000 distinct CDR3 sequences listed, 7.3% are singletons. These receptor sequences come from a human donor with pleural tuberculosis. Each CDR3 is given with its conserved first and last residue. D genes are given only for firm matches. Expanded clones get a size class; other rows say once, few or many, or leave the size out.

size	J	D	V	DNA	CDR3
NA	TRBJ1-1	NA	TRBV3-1	TGTGCCAGCAGCCCGGGGGTGACTGGAGCTTTCTTT	CASSPGVTGAFF
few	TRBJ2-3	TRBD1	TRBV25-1	TGTGCCAGCAGTGCAGGACAGGGAAAAGGGAGCACAGATACGCAGTATTTT	CASSAGQGKGSTDTQYF
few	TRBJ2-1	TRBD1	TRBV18	TGTGCCAGCTCACCCGACAGGGAAGGGCAGTTCTTC	CASSPDREGQFF
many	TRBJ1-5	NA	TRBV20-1	TGCAGTGCTAGAGATCGGGGGAAGCAGCATCAGCCCCAGCATTTT	CSARDRGKQHQPQHF
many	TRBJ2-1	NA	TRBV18	TGTGCCAGCTGTCGGACCCACTCCTACAATGAGCAGTTCTTC	CASCRTHSYNEQFF
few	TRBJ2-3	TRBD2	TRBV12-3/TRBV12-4	TGTGCCAGCAGGCCGGGACTAGCGGTCACAGATACGCAGTATTTT	CASRPGLAVTDTQYF
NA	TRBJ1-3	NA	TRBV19	TGTGCCAGTAGTCCTGGCAGGGGTAACACCATATATTTT	CASSPGRGNTIYF
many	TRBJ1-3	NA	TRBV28	TGTGCCAGCAGTCCTAGACAGGCCCCGGGAAACACCATATATTTT	CASSPRQAPGNTIYF
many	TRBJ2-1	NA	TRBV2	TGTGCCAGCAGTGAATCCCGGGGGTTCTCCTACAATGAGCAGTTCTTC	CASSESRGFSYNEQFF
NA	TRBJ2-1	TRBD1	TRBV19	TGTGCCAGTAGTATTGGGACAGGGTACTACAATGAGCAGTTCTTC	CASSIGTGYYNEQFF
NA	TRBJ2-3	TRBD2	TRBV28	TGTGCCAGCTGTCGGACTAGCGGGAGTTGGGATACGCAGTATTTT	CASCRTSGSWDTQYF
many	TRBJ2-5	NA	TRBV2	TGTGCCAGCAGTGAAACGGTTCAGAGCTTCCAAGAGACCCAGTACTTC	CASSETVQSFQETQYF
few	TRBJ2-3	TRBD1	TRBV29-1	TGCAGCGCAGGGGGCGAAACAGATACGCAGTATTTT	CSAGGETDTQYF
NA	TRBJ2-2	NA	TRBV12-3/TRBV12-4	TGTGCCAGCAGTTCAATGGTGAACACCGGGGAGCTGTTTTTT	CASSSMVNTGELFF
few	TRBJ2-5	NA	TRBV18	TGTGCCAGCTCAGGGGCAGTCCAAGAGACCCAGTACTTC	CASSGAVQETQYF
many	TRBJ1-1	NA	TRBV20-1	TGCAGTGCTAGAGTCCCGGGATCGGGAAACACTGAAGCTTTCTTT	CSARVPGSGNTEAFF
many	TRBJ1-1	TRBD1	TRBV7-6	TGTGCCAGCAGCTTAGATATACAGGGGAGCACTGAAGCTTTCTTT	CASSLDIQGSTEAFF
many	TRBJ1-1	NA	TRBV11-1	TGTGCCAGCAGCCCCACGGTCGTGACTGAAGCTTTCTTT	CASSPTVVTEAFF
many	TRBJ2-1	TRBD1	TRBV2	TGTGCCAGCAGTGGAGGGACAGGACCCAATGAGCAGTTCTTC	CASSGGTGPNEQFF
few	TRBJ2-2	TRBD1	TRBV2	TGTGCCAGCAGTCAACGTCCGGGACAGGCGAACACCGGGGAGCTGTTTTTT	CASSQRPGQANTGELFF
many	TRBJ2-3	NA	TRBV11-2	TGTGCCAGCGGGTCATTATATGATACGCAGTATTTT	CASGSLYDTQYF
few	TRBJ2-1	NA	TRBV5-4	TGTGCCAGCACCGTATTGGGCGATGAGCAGTTCTTC	CASTVLGDEQFF
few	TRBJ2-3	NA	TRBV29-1	TGCAGCGCCGGACTCTCGACTAGCACAGATACGCAGTATTTT	CSAGLSTSTDTQYF
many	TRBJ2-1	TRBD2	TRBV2	TGTGCCAGCAGTATGCGGGAGAACAACAATGAGCAGTTCTTC	CASSMRENNNEQFF
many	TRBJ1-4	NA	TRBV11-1	TGTGCCAGCAGCTTAGCGTACGGGACCGAGAATGAAAAACTGTTTTTT	CASSLAYGTENEKLFF
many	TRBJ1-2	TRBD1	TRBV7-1	TGTGCCAGCAGCTCGAGTGGGACAGACCTTCTTTCCTATGGCTACACCTTC	CASSSSGTDLLSYGYTF
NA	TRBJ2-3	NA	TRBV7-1	TGTGCCAGCAGCGCATCTAGCGGGACAGGGACAGATACGCAGTATTTT	CASSASSGTGTDTQYF